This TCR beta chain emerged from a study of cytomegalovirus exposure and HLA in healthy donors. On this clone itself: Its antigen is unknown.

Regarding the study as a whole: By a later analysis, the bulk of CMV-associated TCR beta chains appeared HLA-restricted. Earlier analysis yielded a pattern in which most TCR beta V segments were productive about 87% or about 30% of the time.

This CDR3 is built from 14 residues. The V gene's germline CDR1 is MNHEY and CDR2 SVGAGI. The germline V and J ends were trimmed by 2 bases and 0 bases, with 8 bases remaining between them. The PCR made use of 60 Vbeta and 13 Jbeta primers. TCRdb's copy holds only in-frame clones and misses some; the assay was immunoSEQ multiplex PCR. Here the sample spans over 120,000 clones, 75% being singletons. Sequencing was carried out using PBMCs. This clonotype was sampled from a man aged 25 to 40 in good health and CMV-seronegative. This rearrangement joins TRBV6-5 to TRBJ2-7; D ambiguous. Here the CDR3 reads CASSYRVSSYEQYF. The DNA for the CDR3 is TGTGCCAGCAGTTACCGGGTCAGCTCCTACGAGCAGTACTTC.